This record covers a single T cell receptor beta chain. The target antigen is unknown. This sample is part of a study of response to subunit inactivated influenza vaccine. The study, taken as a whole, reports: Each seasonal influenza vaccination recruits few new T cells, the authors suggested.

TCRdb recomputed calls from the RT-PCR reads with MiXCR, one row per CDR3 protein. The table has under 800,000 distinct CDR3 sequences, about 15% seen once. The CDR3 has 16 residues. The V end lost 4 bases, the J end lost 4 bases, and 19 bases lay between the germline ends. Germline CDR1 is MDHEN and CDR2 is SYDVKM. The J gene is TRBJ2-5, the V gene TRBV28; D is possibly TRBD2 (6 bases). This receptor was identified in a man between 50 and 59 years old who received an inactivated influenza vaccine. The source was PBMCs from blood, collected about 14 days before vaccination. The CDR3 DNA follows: TGTGCCAGCAGTTCAGTCATGCGGGGCAAAGGAGAGACCCAGTACTTC. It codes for CASSSVMRGKGETQYF.